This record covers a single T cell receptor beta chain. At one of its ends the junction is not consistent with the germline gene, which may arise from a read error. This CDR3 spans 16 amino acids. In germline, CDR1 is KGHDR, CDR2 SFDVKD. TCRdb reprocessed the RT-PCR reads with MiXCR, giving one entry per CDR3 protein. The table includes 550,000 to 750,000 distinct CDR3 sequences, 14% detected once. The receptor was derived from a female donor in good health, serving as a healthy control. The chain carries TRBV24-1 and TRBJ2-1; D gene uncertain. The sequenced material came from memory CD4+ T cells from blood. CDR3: CANSDATLSSYNEQFF. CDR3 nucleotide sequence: TGTGCCAACAGTGATGCGACTCTGAGCTCCTACAATGAGCAGTTCTTC.